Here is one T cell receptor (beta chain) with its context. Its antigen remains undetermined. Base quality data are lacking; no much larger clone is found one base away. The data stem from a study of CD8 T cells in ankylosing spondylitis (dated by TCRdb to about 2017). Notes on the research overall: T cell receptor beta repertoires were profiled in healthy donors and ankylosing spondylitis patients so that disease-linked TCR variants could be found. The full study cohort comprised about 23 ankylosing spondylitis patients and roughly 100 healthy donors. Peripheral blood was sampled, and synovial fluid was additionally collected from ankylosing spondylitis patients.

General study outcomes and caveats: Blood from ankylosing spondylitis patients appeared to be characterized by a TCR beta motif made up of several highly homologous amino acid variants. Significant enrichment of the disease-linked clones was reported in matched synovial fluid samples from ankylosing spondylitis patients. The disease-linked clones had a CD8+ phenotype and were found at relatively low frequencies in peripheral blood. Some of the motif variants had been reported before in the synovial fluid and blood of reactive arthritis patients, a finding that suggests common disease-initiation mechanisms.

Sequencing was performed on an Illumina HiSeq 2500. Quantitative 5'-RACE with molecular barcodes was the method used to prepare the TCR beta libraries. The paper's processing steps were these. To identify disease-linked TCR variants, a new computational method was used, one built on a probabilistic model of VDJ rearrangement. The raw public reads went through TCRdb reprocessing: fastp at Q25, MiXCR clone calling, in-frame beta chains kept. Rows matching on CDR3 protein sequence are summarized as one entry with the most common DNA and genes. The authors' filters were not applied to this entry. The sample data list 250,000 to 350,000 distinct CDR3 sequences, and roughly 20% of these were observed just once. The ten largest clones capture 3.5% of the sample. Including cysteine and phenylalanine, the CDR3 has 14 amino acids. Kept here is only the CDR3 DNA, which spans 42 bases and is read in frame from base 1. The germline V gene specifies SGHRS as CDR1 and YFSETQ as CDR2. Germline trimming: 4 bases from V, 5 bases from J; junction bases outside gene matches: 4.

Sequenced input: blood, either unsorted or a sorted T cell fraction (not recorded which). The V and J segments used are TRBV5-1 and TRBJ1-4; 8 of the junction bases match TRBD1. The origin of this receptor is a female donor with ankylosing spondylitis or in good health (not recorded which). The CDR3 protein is CASSPRTGNEKLFF. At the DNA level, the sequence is TGCGCCAGCAGCCCTCGGACAGGGAATGAAAAACTGTTTTTT.